These 2 T cell receptor beta chains were sequenced from one sample in a study of cytomegalovirus exposure and HLA in healthy donors. In the PCR, 60 Vbeta and 13 Jbeta primers were used. Repertoires were generated with immunoSEQ multiplex PCR, while TCRdb's copy carries only in-frame clones and drops some. The sample includes about 110,000 clones, 55% to 85% of them seen just once. Source material: PBMCs. These receptor sequences come from a man aged 30-40 years in good health and CMV-seronegative.

The chain recombines TRBV15 with TRBJ1-2; D remains ambiguous. CDR3 length: 13 residues. CDR1 LNHNV and CDR2 YYDKDF come from the germline V gene (reference sequence). V lost 3 bases and J lost 5, with 10 bases in between. CDR3 coding DNA: TGTGCCACCAGCAGGTTGGAGCCATATGGCTACACCTTC. This translates into CATSRLEPYGYTF.

The chain couples TRBV2 to TRBJ2-1, with TRBD2 matching 12 bases. J lost 9 bases, V lost 4 bases, and 10 bases had no gene match. Germline lookup yields CDR1 SNHLY and CDR2 FYNNEI. The CDR3 is 16 amino acids. In nucleotides, the CDR3 is TGTGCCAGCAGTGTAAATTTACTAGCGGGAGGTTCTGAGCAGTTCTTC. This encodes CASSVNLLAGGSEQFF.